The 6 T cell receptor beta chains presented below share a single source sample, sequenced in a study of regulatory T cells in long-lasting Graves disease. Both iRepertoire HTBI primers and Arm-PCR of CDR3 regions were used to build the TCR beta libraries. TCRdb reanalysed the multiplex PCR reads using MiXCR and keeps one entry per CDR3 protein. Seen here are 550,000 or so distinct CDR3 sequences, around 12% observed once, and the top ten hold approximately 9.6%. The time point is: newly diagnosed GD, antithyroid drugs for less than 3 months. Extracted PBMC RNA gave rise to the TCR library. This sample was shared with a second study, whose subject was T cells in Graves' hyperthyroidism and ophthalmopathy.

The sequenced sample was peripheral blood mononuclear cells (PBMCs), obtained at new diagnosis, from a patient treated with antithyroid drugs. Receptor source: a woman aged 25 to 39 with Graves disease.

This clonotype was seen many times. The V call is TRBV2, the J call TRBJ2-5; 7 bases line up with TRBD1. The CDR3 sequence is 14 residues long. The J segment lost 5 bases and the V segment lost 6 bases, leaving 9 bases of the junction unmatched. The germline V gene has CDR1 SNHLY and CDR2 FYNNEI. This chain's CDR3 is CASSAGQVWETQYF. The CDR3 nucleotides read TGTGCCAGCAGCGCAGGACAGGTTTGGGAGACCCAGTACTTC.

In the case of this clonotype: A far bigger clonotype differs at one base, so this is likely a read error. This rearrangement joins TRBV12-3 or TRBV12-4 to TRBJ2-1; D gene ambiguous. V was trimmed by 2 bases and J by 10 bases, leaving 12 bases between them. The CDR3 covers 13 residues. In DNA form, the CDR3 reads TGTGCCAGCAGTTTAAGGCAGTCCTACGAGCAGTTCTTC. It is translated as CASSLRQSYEQFF.

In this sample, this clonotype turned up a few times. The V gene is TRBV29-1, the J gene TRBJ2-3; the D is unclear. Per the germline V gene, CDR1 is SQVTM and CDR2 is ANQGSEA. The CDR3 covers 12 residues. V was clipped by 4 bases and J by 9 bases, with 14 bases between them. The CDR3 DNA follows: TGCAGCGTTGTTTGGGCTATCGGCACGCAGTATTTT. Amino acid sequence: CSVVWAIGTQYF.

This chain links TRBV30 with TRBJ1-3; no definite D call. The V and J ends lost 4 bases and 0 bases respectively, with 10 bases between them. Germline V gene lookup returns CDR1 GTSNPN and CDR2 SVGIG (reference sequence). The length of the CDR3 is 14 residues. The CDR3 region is CAWTSASSGNTIYF. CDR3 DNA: TGTGCCTGGACGAGCGCGAGCTCTGGAAACACCATATATTTT.

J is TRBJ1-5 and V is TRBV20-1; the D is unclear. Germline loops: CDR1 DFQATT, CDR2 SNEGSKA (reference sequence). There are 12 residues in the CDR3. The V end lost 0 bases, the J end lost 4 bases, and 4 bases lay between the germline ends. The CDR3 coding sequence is TGCAGTGCTAGAGATGAAAATCAGCCCCAGCATTTT. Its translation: CSARDENQPQHF.

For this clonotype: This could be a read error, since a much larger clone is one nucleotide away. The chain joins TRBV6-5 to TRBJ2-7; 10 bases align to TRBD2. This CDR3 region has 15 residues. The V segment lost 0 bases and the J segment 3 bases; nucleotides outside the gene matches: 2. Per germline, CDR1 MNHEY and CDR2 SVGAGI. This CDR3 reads CASSYSASGSYEQYF. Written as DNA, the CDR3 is TGTGCCAGCAGTTACTCGGCTAGCGGGAGCTACGAGCAGTACTTC.